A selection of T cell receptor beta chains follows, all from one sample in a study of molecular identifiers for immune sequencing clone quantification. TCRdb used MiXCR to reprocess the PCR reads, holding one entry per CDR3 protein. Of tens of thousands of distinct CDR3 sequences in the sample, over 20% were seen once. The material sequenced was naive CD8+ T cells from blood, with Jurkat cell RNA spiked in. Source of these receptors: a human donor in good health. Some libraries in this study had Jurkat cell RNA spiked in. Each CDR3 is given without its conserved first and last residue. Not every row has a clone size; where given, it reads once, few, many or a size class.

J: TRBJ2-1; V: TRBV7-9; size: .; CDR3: ASEEWDSYNEQF
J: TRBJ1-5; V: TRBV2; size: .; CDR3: ASGNMAYSNQPQH
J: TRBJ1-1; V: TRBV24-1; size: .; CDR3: ATQEAGGTEAF
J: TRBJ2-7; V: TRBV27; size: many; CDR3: ASSLFLSRTYEQY
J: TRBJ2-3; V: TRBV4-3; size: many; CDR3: ASSQRAGGGYSTDTQY
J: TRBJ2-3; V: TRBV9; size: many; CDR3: ASSEGTSGRDTQY
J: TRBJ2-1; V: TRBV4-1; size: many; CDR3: ASSQDPSPYNEQF
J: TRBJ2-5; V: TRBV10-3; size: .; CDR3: AISLTGVGETQY
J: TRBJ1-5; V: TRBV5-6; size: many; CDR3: ASSLYLVGSNQPQH
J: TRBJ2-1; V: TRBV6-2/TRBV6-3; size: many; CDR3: ASTPSVEQGDNEQF
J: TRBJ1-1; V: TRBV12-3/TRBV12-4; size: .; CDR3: ASSLSGSHTEAF
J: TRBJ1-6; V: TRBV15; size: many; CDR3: ATSILAKRGTLH
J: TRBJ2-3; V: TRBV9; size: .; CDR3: VSSRTFYGTSTDTQY
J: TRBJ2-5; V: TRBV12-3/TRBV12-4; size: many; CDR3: ASRPGGFAETQY
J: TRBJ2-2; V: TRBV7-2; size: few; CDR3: ASSLNGAHTGELF
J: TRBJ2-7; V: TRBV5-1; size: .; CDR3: ASSLGTGTGAYEQY
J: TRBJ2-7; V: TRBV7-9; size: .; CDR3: ASSPGQGQTYEQY
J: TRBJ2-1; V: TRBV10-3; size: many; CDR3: AISPGTSGYNEQF
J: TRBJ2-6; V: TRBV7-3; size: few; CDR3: ASSLTGGTGANVLT
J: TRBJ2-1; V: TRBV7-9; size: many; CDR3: ASSLARGQGNPYEQF
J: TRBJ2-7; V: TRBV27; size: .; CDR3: ASVGQNSYEQY
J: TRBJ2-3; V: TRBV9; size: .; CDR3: ASSVVGGGQWSTDTQY
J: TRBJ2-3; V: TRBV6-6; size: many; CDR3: ASSYPDRGSTDTQY
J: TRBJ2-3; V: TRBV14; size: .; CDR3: ASSQGQISTDTQY
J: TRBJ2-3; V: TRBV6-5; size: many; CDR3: ASTPIAGGPDTQY
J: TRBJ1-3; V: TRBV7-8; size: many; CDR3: ASSPGQGALSNTIY
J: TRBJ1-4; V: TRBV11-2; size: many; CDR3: ASSLLGRSDGLF
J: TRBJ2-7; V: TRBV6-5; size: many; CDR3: ASTPAGGPLAYEQY
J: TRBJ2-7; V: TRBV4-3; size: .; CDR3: ASSRDRVGSYEQY
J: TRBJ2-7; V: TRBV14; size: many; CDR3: ASSLGPGGYEQY
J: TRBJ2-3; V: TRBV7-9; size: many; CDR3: ASSLSQRGRSDTQY
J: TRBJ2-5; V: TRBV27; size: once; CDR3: ASSSLQGAAQY
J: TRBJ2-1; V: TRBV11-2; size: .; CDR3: ASSSPGRNYNEQF
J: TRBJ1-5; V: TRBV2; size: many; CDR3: ASSDGVARPQH
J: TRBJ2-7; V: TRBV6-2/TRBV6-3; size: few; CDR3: ASREQGNPHEQY
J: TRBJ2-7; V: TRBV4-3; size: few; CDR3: ASSPQTGTSGSYEQY
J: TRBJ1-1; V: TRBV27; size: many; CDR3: ASSSGTAPTEAF
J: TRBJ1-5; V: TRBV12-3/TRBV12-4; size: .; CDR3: ASIQGALNQPQH
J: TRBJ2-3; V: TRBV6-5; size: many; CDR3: ASSYWQGATTDTQY
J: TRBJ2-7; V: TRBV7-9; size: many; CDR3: ASSLVLAGSEQY
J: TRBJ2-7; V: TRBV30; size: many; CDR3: AWSFSDGTYEQY
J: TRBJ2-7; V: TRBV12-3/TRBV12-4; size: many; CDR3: ASSARDSMYEQY
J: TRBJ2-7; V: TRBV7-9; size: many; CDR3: ASSSTPGSPRGEQY
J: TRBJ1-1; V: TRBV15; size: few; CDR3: ATSRDWVNTEAF
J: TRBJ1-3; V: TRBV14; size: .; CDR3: ASSQGTSSGNTIY
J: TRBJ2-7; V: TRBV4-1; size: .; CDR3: ASSGTGFDYEQY
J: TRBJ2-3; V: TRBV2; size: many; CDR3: ASTIAGGGRDTQY